The entry that follows covers one TCR beta chain sequence. The sample comes from a study of T cell responses to AZD1222 COVID-19 vaccine. Profiling relied on immunoSEQ multiplex PCR, and the TCRdb table lists in-frame clones only, not all of them. Of roughly 170,000 clones in the sample, around nine tenths were seen once. After removal of 6 bases from V and 2 bases from J, the junction contained 12 bases not matched to a gene. The CDR3 is 17 amino acids. Germline lookup yields CDR1 LNHDA and CDR2 SQIVND (reference sequence). The source is an adult in good health. Here the sequenced sample was peripheral blood, taken on day 0 of AZD1222 vaccination. This rearrangement joins TRBV19 to TRBJ2-2; 7 bases are shared with TRBD2. CDR3 region: CASSHPPQRGNTGELFF. CDR3 DNA: TGTGCCAGTAGCCACCCCCCCCAGCGGGGTAACACCGGGGAGCTGTTTTTT.